The present TCR beta chain was sequenced within a study of cytomegalovirus exposure and HLA in healthy donors. Overall study: A later analysis reported the same platform for the roughly 120 validation repertoires and the approximately 720 first-cohort repertoires. Study-level results: Specificity for CMV antigens was confirmed in vitro for a few of the CMV-associated chains. The authors listed 150 to 200 TCR beta chains as cytomegalovirus-associated.

Generated by immunoSEQ multiplex PCR, the TCRdb table keeps only in-frame clones and is missing some. The sample includes 43,000 or so clones, 80% to 95% of them seen just once. Of note for this clone: Its antigen is undetermined.

Trimming cost V 0 bases and J 6 bases; bases outside gene matches: 11. Per the germline V gene, CDR1 is SGHRS and CDR2 is YFSETQ. CDR3 length: 16 amino acids. The sequenced sample was PBMCs. The chain carries TRBV5-1 and TRBJ1-2, with TRBD1 matching 7 bases. This clonotype originated in a man aged 18 to 30 in good health and CMV-seronegative. CDR3 DNA sequence: TGCGCCAGCAGCTTGGCTCCCCTCCAGGGGGATCATGGCTACACCTTC. Amino acids: CASSLAPLQGDHGYTF.